This T cell receptor (beta chain) stems from a study of memory CD4+ T cells and cytomegalovirus serostatus. At the level of the study: Of the healthy Belgian adults, eight or nine were CMV seropositive and 24 seronegative. Study-level findings and limits: Median bootstrapped AUC for CMV status was approximately 0.96 originally, about 0.9 US-trained.

Single viable CD3+CD4+CD8-CD45RO+ cells were sorted as the memory CD4+ T cells. Positive selection with CD4 microbeads enriched total CD4+ T cells. In the authors' methods: Out-of-frame sequences were removed, leaving 2,000,000 or so distinct TCRbeta sequences. The repertoire was sequenced with immunoSEQ multiplex PCR; TCRdb's copy has only in-frame clones and lacks some. Clone size and the V and J calls come from that table; the DNA yielded D and trimming. The table lists approximately 23,000 clones, 70% to 85% of them singletons. As to this clone: Antigen: not known.

The sequenced sample was memory CD4+ T cells from blood. The receptor was isolated from an adult in good health and CMV-seronegative.

This CDR3 reads CASSLIGDEKLFF. The CDR3 coding sequence is TGCGCCAGCAGCTTGATTGGAGATGAAAAACTGTTTTTT. The chain links TRBV5-1 to TRBJ1-4; D gene uncertain. Trimming took 1 base from V and 6 from J, leaving 7 bases between them. This CDR3 is built from 13 residues. Per the germline V gene, CDR1 is SGHRS and CDR2 is YFSETQ.